The 31 T cell receptor beta chains presented below share a single source sample, sequenced in a study of T cells after yellow fever vaccination. MiXCR, applied by TCRdb to the 5' RACE reads, yields one record per CDR3 protein. The table shows 70,000 to 80,000 distinct CDR3 sequences, with around 7% occurring only once. Sequences were derived from CD8+ T cells sorted from PBMCs, sampled less than 11 days after the first yellow fever vaccination. These receptors came from a young man who received the YFV17D yellow fever vaccine.

There are many counts of this clonotype. This chain joins TRBV4-2 and TRBJ2-3, with 8 bases that match TRBD2. Germline V CDR1 and CDR2: LGHNA, YNFKEQ. V dropped 5 bases and J dropped 2; count of bases not matched to a gene: 3. This CDR3 comprises 14 residues. CDR3 DNA: TGTGCCAGCAGCTCCGGGGGGGTCACAGATACGCAGTATTTT. Translation gives CASSSGGVTDTQYF.

The CDR3, as DNA: TGTGCCAGCAGTTACGGAACCAGGGGAGGGGAGACCCAGTACTTC. Protein: CASSYGTRGGETQYF. The V and J genes are TRBV6-2 or TRBV6-3 and TRBJ2-5; D may be TRBD2 (7 bases). The CDR3 covers 15 residues. CDR1 and CDR2 from the germline V gene are MNHEY and SVGEGT. The V and J ends lost 2 bases and 5 bases respectively, with 15 bases between them.

This clonotype showed up many times. This chain links TRBV3-1 with TRBJ2-7; no reliable D call. V shed 0 bases and J shed 1 base, with 13 bases lying between them. This CDR3 is 16 amino acids long. Germline loops: CDR1 LGHDT, CDR2 YNNKEL (reference sequence). The chain's CDR3 is CASSQDLRRPSYEQYF. CDR3 DNA: TGTGCCAGCAGCCAAGATCTCCGCCGGCCTTCCTACGAGCAGTACTTC.

This clonotype was recorded many times. V gene TRBV7-9 combines with J gene TRBJ2-3, with D possibly TRBD2 on 5 matching bases. CDR3 length: 15 amino acids. Germline assignment: CDR1 SEHNR and CDR2 FQNEAQ (reference sequence). Between the trimmed V and J ends, which lost 1 base and 5 bases, there was a span of 13 bases. The CDR3: CASSLDETREDTQYF. The CDR3 DNA reads TGTGCCAGCAGCTTAGACGAGACCCGGGAAGATACGCAGTATTTT.

This clonotype was counted between two and nine times. The chain joins TRBV6-2 or TRBV6-3 to TRBJ2-6, with 9 bases aligning to TRBD2. Germline assignment: CDR1 MNHEY and CDR2 SVGEGT. The CDR3 length is 19 residues. Trimming took 6 bases from V and 1 from J; bases not matched to a gene: 13. CDR3 nucleotide sequence: TGTGCCAGCAGCCCAAGGCTAGCGGGGTTTACTTCTGGGGCCAACGTCCTGACTTTC. It specifies CASSPRLAGFTSGANVLTF.

This clonotype came up a few times. The V call is TRBV29-1, the J call TRBJ2-7; D gene ambiguous. Germline assignment: CDR1 SQVTM and CDR2 ANQGSEA. The length of the CDR3 is 11 residues. The germline V and J ends were trimmed by 7 bases and 0 bases, with 7 bases remaining between them. The CDR3 bases are TGCAGCGCCCCCAGCTCCTACGAGCAGTACTTC. Residues: CSAPSSYEQYF.

This clonotype was detected only a few times. CDR3 region: CASSLFPDNYGYTF. CDR3 bases: TGCGCCAGCAGCTTGTTTCCAGATAACTATGGCTACACCTTC. This chain links TRBV5-1 with TRBJ1-2; D gene ambiguous. Trimming left V 1 base short and J 1 base short, with 8 bases between. The germline V gene encodes CDR1 SGHRS and CDR2 YFSETQ. This CDR3 has 14 residues.

This clonotype was found many times. J is TRBJ1-6 and V is TRBV6-5, with D perhaps matching TRBD1 (6 bases). Trimming cost V 2 bases and J 0 bases, with 8 bases left between them. Per the germline V gene, CDR1 is MNHEY and CDR2 is SVGAGI. The CDR3 totals 16 residues. CDR3 bases: TGTGCCAGCAGTTACATCAGGGGCTCCTATAATTCACCCCTCCACTTT. The encoded protein is CASSYIRGSYNSPLHF.

The chain joins TRBV4-2 to TRBJ2-5, with a possible D match to TRBD1 (5 bases). Trimming took off 0 bases at V and 5 bases at J, with 16 bases between the two ends. The CDR3 spans 16 residues. Germline CDR1 reads LGHNA; CDR2 reads YNFKEQ. The CDR3 nucleotides read TGTGCCAGCAGCCAAGATCTGGGGCGATCAAGGGAGACCCAGTACTTC. This translates into CASSQDLGRSRETQYF.

In this sample, this clonotype turned up many times. V is TRBV9 and J is TRBJ1-2, with D possibly matching TRBD1 (5 bases). Germline lookup yields CDR1 SGDLS and CDR2 YYNGEE. V dropped 0 bases and J dropped 2 bases, with 17 bases sitting between them. The CDR3 sequence is 17 residues long. CDR3 DNA: TGTGCCAGCAGCGTAGAGGACGGCCCCAGGGAAAACTATGGCTACACCTTC. This encodes CASSVEDGPRENYGYTF.

A few counts support this clonotype. This chain connects TRBV7-9 to TRBJ2-7; 8 bases map to TRBD1. Germline V gives CDR1 SEHNR, CDR2 FQNEAQ (reference sequence). With V trimmed by 5 bases and J by 7 bases, 7 bases remained unmatched. The CDR3 extends over 13 amino acids. In DNA, the CDR3 is TGTGCCAGCAGCCCGGGACAGGCCGGGGAGCAGTACGTC. This sequence encodes CASSPGQAGEQYV.

At least ten counts were recorded for this clonotype. The DNA for the CDR3 is TGTGCCAGCAGGACCGCAGGGGGCCGATACACCGGGGAGCTGTTTTTT. Its protein product is CASRTAGGRYTGELFF. The rearrangement joins TRBV11-2 to TRBJ2-2; 8 bases agree with TRBD1. This CDR3 is 16 amino acids long. CDR1 and CDR2 (germline): SGHAT, FQNNGV. V gave up 6 bases and J gave up 3 bases; unmatched junction bases: 9.

This clonotype was seen ten or more times. The rearrangement links TRBV12-3 or TRBV12-4 to TRBJ2-2; a weak D match, TRBD2 (5 bases). CDR3 size: 13 residues. V gave up 2 bases and J gave up 6 bases, with 7 bases separating them. The CDR3 spells CASSLSGAGELFF. In DNA form, the CDR3 reads TGTGCCAGCAGTTTATCCGGGGCCGGGGAGCTGTTTTTT.

This clonotype was seen ten or more times. The chain uses TRBV5-1 and TRBJ1-1; D remains unclear. CDR3 length: 13 residues. The germline CDR1 and CDR2 sequences are SGHRS and YFSETQ. V lost 4 bases, J lost 0 bases, and 7 bases lay in between. CDR3 in amino acids: CASSPAMNTEAFF. CDR3 DNA: TGCGCCAGCAGCCCCGCAATGAACACTGAAGCTTTCTTT.

This clonotype has ten or more counts. V gene TRBV7-9 combines with J gene TRBJ1-2; 7 bases fit TRBD1. J gave up 6 bases and V 5 bases, and 12 bases lay outside the gene matches. The CDR3 extends over 15 amino acids. In germline, CDR1 is SEHNR, CDR2 FQNEAQ (reference sequence). The CDR3 loop is CASSLRPGGPHGYTF. The DNA for the CDR3 is TGTGCCAGCAGCCTACGACCAGGGGGGCCACATGGCTACACCTTC.

As for this clonotype: At one of its ends the junction is not consistent with the germline gene, which may arise from a read error. This chain connects TRBV29-1 to TRBJ1-2; no clear D gene. This CDR3 is 12 amino acids long. CDR1 is SQVTM and CDR2 is ANQGSEA in the germline V gene. The CDR3 DNA is TGCAGCCTTGACGACGGAATTGGTGGCTACACCTTC. This codes for CSLDDGIGGYTF. The complete variable domain, with remaining parts taken from reference TRBV29-1 and TRBJ1-2, reads SAVISQKPSRDICQRGTSLTIQCQVDSQVTMMFWYRQQPGQSLTLIATANQGSEATYESGFVIDKFPISRPNLTFSTLTVSNMSPEDSSIYLCSLDDGIGGYTFGSGTRLTVV.

This clonotype was observed at least ten times. The V gene is TRBV12-3 or TRBV12-4, the J gene TRBJ2-2; no clear D. This CDR3 is 13 amino acids long. Trimming removed 7 bases at V and 7 bases at J, with 13 bases between. The CDR3 region has the DNA TGTGCCAGCACCCCTCTAACCGGCGGGGAGCTGTTTTTT. Translated, it gives CASTPLTGGELFF.

The rearrangement links TRBV12-3 or TRBV12-4 to TRBJ1-2; D is possibly TRBD1 (5 bases). There are 13 residues in the CDR3. Trimming took 6 bases from V and 6 from J, leaving 14 bases between them. DNA of the CDR3: TGTGCCAGCAGCACCAGGGATTTGAATGGCTACACCTTC. Its protein product is CASSTRDLNGYTF.

The sample holds a few counts of this clonotype. This chain joins TRBV12-3 or TRBV12-4 and TRBJ1-5, with D possibly matching TRBD1 (6 bases). V was cut by 6 bases and J by 3 bases, with 24 bases left in between. The CDR3 is 18 residues long. The CDR3 DNA sequence: TGTGCCAGCAGAGAGACAAGGGGACATACTACCAACAATCAGCCCCAGCATTTT. This translates into CASRETRGHTTNNQPQHF.

There are many counts of this clonotype. The chain carries TRBV4-1 and TRBJ2-7; TRBD2 matches 7 bases. Germline-derived CDR1 and CDR2 are MGHRA and YSYEKL. This CDR3 comprises 14 residues. Trimming took 0 bases from V and 3 from J; bases not matched to a gene: 2. In nucleotides, the CDR3 is TGCGCCAGCAGCCAAGAAGCGGGGCTCTACGAGCAGTACGTC. Its translation is CASSQEAGLYEQYV.

This clonotype has at least ten counts. The CDR3 DNA sequence: TGTGCCATCAGGTCGGCAGGGCGTAATGGCTACACCTTC. Translated: CAIRSAGRNGYTF. The rearrangement uses TRBV10-3 and TRBJ1-2; D possibly corresponds to TRBD1 (5 bases). Trimming removed 6 bases from V and 6 bases from J, with 14 bases in between. This CDR3 is 13 amino acids long. Germline V gives CDR1 ENHRY, CDR2 SYGVKD.

Judged by abundance, this clonotype is medium-sized (0.01 to 0.1%). The rearrangement links TRBV2 to TRBJ2-7; unclear D gene. The CDR3 has 13 amino acids. Germline CDR1 and CDR2: SNHLY and FYNNEI. V gave up 10 bases and J gave up 0 bases, with 13 bases separating them. Written as DNA, the CDR3 is TGTGCCACTACCCTGACTGACTCCTACGAGCAGTACTTC. This translates into CATTLTDSYEQYF.

This clonotype was seen at least ten times. This chain joins TRBV6-5 and TRBJ1-5, with D possibly matching TRBD1 (5 bases). The CDR3 contains 15 residues. Trimming removed 4 bases at V and 1 base at J, with 11 bases between. Germline V gene lookup returns CDR1 MNHEY and CDR2 SVGAGI. The CDR3 sequence is CASSSGRMSNQPQHF. The DNA of the CDR3 is TGTGCCAGCAGTTCAGGGAGGATGAGCAATCAGCCCCAGCATTTT.

This clonotype was recorded at least ten times. This chain joins TRBV6-6 and TRBJ2-1; either TRBD1 or TRBD2 may supply D (6 bases each). V gave up 5 bases and J gave up 6 bases, with 11 bases separating them. This CDR3 contains 13 residues. CDR1 is MNHNY, CDR2 SVGAGI, per germline (reference sequence). Here the CDR3 DNA reads TGTGCCAGCAGTACACAGGGAGGCAATGAGCAGTTCTTC. Translation gives CASSTQGGNEQFF.

This clonotype has at least ten counts. This chain connects TRBV7-9 to TRBJ2-3; TRBD1 is a possible D gene (5 bases). The length of the CDR3 is 16 residues. The germline V gene encodes CDR1 SEHNR and CDR2 FQNEAQ (reference sequence). V dropped 5 bases and J dropped 0 bases, with 15 bases sitting between them. In DNA, the CDR3 is TGTGCCAGCAGCACAGCAGACAGATATAGCACAGATACGCAGTATTTT. It translates to CASSTADRYSTDTQYF.

This clonotype was counted ten times or more. This chain joins TRBV6-5 and TRBJ2-1, with unresolved D. Germline loops: CDR1 MNHEY, CDR2 SVGAGI. The CDR3 spans 13 residues. The V gene lost 2 bases and the J gene lost 5 bases, with 7 bases spanning the gap. This CDR3 reads CASSYGINNEQFF. The CDR3, as DNA: TGTGCCAGCAGTTACGGGATAAACAATGAGCAGTTCTTC.

This clonotype appeared many times. The J gene is TRBJ2-7, the V gene TRBV28, with 7 bases aligning to TRBD2. Per the germline V gene, CDR1 is MDHEN and CDR2 is SYDVKM. The CDR3 consists of 14 residues. The ends lost 6 bases at V and 3 bases at J; junction bases unmatched: 8. As DNA, the CDR3 is TGTGCCAGCAGCCAGCCGGGCGGGGGCTACGAGCAGTACGTC. Translating gives CASSQPGGGYEQYV.

The sample holds many counts of this clonotype. The chain is built from TRBV12-3 or TRBV12-4 and TRBJ1-4, with 7 bases lining up with TRBD1. After removal of 5 bases from V and 8 bases from J, the junction contained 5 bases not matched to a gene. The CDR3 is 13 amino acids. CDR3 nucleotide sequence: TGTGCCAGCAGTCAGGGGGTGGGGGAAAAACTGTTTTTT. As protein: CASSQGVGEKLFF.

This chain connects TRBV4-3 to TRBJ2-2; D might be TRBD1 (6 bases). The germline V gene encodes CDR1 LGHNA and CDR2 YSLEER. This CDR3 contains 17 residues. Trimming pared 2 bases from V and 7 bases from J, leaving 20 bases between. CDR3 amino acids: CASSQNPISRGNGELFF. Written as DNA, the CDR3 is TGCGCCAGCAGCCAAAATCCAATAAGCAGGGGTAACGGGGAGCTGTTTTTT.

In this sample, this clonotype turned up many times. This rearrangement joins TRBV4-1 to TRBJ2-7; no clear D gene. This CDR3 has 14 amino acids. Germline assignment: CDR1 MGHRA and CDR2 YSYEKL. V lost 0 bases to trimming and J lost 3 bases, with 9 bases between them. CDR3 loop: CASSQETFFYEQYF. The CDR3 bases are TGCGCCAGCAGCCAAGAAACCTTTTTCTACGAGCAGTACTTC.

Comments on this clonotype: Given a much more abundant clone one base away, this may be a read error. V usage is TRBV6-2 or TRBV6-3 and J usage is TRBJ1-1; 9 nucleotides agree with TRBD1. The junction had 6 bases not matched to a gene; V was cut back by 8 bases and J by 5 bases. From germline, CDR1 is MNHEY and CDR2 SVGEGT. This CDR3 is 13 amino acids long. CDR3 coding DNA: TGTGCCAGCGGACAGGGGCCGTTGACTGAAGCTTTCTTT. This sequence encodes CASGQGPLTEAFF.